The 8 T cell receptor beta chains presented below share a single source sample, sequenced in a study of T cell responses to AZD1222 COVID-19 vaccine. Repertoires were generated with immunoSEQ multiplex PCR, while TCRdb's copy carries only in-frame clones and drops some. In the table there are about 150,000 clones, around 85% of which are singletons. The sequences come from peripheral blood, collected on day 0 of MenACWY control vaccination. These receptors all stem from an adult in good health.

The chain joins TRBV24-1 to TRBJ1-5; TRBD1 agrees at 7 bases. CDR1 is KGHDR and CDR2 is SFDVKD in the germline V gene. There are 14 residues in the CDR3. J gave up 4 bases and V 5 bases, and 4 bases lay outside the gene matches. In DNA form, the CDR3 reads TGTGCCACCAGTGGGACAGGTACAAATCAGCCCCAGCATTTT. This sequence encodes CATSGTGTNQPQHF.

This chain links TRBV6-5 with TRBJ2-7; D gene ambiguous. The ends were cut back, 6 bases at V and 5 bases at J, with 20 bases in the middle. From germline, CDR1 is MNHEY and CDR2 SVGAGI. The CDR3 sequence is 15 residues long. The CDR3 loop reads CASSVQMALLDEQYF. CDR3 nucleotide sequence: TGTGCCAGCAGCGTACAAATGGCCCTCCTAGACGAGCAGTACTTC.

The chain employs TRBV7-2 and TRBJ2-1; a possible D gene is TRBD1 (5 bases). Germline V gives CDR1 SGHTA, CDR2 FQGNSA. The CDR3 length is 15 residues. The ends were cut back, 1 base at V and 0 bases at J, with 7 bases in the middle. Written as DNA, the CDR3 is TGTGCCAGCAGCTTAGACAGGAGCTCCTACAATGAGCAGTTCTTC. Its protein is CASSLDRSSYNEQFF.

This chain uses TRBV21-1 with TRBJ2-4; TRBD2 is the table's D call and was not checked against the DNA. TRBV21-1 is flagged as a pseudogene. The CDR3 is 15 residues long. In nucleotides, the CDR3 is TGTGCCAGCAGCAAAGAAGTCGGAGACAAAAACATTCAGTACTTC. This gives the protein CASSKEVGDKNIQYF.

This sequence joins TRBV4-2 and TRBJ2-5; D is possibly TRBD2 (7 bases). With 1 base removed from V and 3 bases from J, the gap between germline ends came to 21 bases. The CDR3 runs 18 residues. Per germline, CDR1 LGHNA and CDR2 YNFKEQ. CDR3 sequence: CASSQAREGLGGEETQYF. The CDR3 DNA sequence: TGTGCCAGCAGCCAAGCAAGGGAGGGACTGGGGGGCGAAGAGACCCAGTACTTC.

The chain links TRBV30 to TRBJ1-1; D is undetermined. Germline V lookup: CDR1 GTSNPN, CDR2 SVGIG (reference sequence). V was trimmed by 0 bases and J by 10 bases, leaving 12 bases between them. CDR3 length equals 12 residues. CDR3 in DNA: TGTGCCTGGAGTGTACCGGTGTGGGGAGCTTTCTTT. Residues: CAWSVPVWGAFF.

The chain joins TRBV5-1 to TRBJ1-1; no definite D call. Germline V CDR1 and CDR2: SGHRS, YFSETQ. This CDR3 region has 13 residues. Trimming stripped 5 bases from V and 1 base from J, with 9 bases between. The CDR3 region is CASRKQTNTEAFF. Written as DNA, the CDR3 is TGCGCCAGCAGGAAACAGACGAACACTGAAGCTTTCTTT.

The chain joins TRBV11-2 to TRBJ1-2; D perhaps matches TRBD1 (5 bases). Trimming removed 4 bases from V and 0 bases from J, with 6 bases in between. This CDR3 has 13 amino acids. Germline V gives CDR1 SGHAT, CDR2 FQNNGV. This CDR3 reads CASSSGANYGYTF. As DNA, the CDR3 is TGTGCCAGCAGCTCGGGGGCTAACTATGGCTACACCTTC.